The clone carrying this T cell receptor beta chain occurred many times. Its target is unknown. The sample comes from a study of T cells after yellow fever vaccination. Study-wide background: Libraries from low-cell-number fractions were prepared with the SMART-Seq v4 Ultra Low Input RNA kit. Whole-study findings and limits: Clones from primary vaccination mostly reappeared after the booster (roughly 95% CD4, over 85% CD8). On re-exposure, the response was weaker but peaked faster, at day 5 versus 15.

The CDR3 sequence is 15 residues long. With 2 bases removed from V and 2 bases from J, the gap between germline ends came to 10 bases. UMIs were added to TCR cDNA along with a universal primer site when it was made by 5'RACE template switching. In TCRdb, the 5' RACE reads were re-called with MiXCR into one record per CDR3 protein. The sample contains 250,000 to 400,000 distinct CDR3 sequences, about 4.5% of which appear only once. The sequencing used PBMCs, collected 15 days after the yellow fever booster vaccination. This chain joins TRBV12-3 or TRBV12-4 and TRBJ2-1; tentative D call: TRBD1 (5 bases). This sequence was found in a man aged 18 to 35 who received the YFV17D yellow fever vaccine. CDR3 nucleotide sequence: TGTGCCAGCAGTTTAAGGCAGGGTGCCTACAATGAGCAGTTCTTC. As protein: CASSLRQGAYNEQFF.